The present entry profiles one T cell receptor (beta chain) with its context. Antigen unknown. This entry comes from a study of shared clonotypes between healthy human individuals. Study conclusions and caveats: With several donors compared, 4% to 5% of naive CD4 clonotypes were shared.

Libraries were prepared by immunoSEQ multiplex PCR; TCRdb keeps only in-frame clonotypes and omits some of them. Here the sample spans hundreds of thousands of clones, 73% being singletons. Sample: memory CD4+ T cells sorted from blood. The subset: CD45RA-negative fraction. The clonotype was recovered from a woman aged 30 to 39 in good health.

Here the CDR3 reads CASSIGRVETQYF. CDR3 coding DNA: TGTGCCAGCAGTATCGGCAGGGTTGAGACCCAGTACTTC. The chain recombines TRBV2 with TRBJ2-5, with D maybe TRBD1 (5 bases). Germline V lookup: CDR1 SNHLY, CDR2 FYNNEI. The CDR3 loop spans 13 amino acids. Trimming left V 5 bases short and J 5 bases short, with 12 bases between.